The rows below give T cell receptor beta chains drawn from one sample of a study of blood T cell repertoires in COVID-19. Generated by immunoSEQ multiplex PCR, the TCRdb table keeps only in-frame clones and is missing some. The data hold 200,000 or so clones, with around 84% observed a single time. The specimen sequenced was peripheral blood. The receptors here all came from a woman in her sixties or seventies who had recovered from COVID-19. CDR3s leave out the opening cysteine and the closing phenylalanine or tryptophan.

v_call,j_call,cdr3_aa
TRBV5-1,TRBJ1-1,ASSFATGMNTEAF
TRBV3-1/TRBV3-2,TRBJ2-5,ASSPGLASQETQY
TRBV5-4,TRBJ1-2,ASSLQGVLIGSYT
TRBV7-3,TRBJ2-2,ASSFAGGTGELF
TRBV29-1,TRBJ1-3,SVEDMGQRNTIY
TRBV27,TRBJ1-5,ASSLWGGGNQPQH
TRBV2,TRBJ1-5,ASSVGANQPQH
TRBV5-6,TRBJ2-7,ASSQGFHSNYEQY
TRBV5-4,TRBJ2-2,ASLASTGELF
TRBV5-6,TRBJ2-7,ASSRYGSGHEQY
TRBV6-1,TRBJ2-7,ASSEAPGLYEQY
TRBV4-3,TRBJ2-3,ASSQAWGGTDTQY
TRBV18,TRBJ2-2,ASSTGVNTGELF
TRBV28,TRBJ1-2,ASGRTGSGGYT
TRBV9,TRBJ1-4,ASSVSGKLF
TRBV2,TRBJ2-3,ASSELSSFLY
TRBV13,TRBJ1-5,ASSRGTGGNQPQH
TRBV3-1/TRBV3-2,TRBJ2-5,ASSDLAGRQETQY
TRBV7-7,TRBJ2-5,ASSARGETQY
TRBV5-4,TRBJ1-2,ASSSTGIGYT
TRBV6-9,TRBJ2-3,ASSYIRPSGVGDTQY
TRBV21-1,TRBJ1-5,ASSTGQGVCLGQPQH